Listed below are T cell receptor beta chains from one sample, sequenced in a study of blood T cell repertoires in COVID-19. Sequencing was performed with immunoSEQ multiplex PCR; in TCRdb, only in-frame clones are kept and a portion is missing. The repertoire holds 200,000 to 300,000 clones, with less than 90% as singletons. What was sequenced was peripheral blood. The receptors were sampled from a man aged 60 to 69 with acute or convalescent COVID-19. Both conserved end residues are part of each CDR3. Fields, in order: J gene, V gene, D gene, clone size, CDR3 DNA, CDR3 protein. D genes are given only for firm matches. Clone size appears in some rows only: once, few, many, or a class for an expanded clone.

J: TRBJ2-7; V: TRBV5-6; D: TRBD1; size: .; DNA: TGTGCCAGCTCCAAATCTCGGAACAGGGGGCTCGACGAGCAGTACTTC; CDR3: CASSKSRNRGLDEQYF
J: TRBJ1-2; V: TRBV3-1/TRBV3-2; D: TRBD1; size: .; DNA: TGTGCCAGTTCCAGGGACAGGGACTTCTATGGCTACACCTTC; CDR3: CASSRDRDFYGYTF
J: TRBJ2-7; V: TRBV7-3; D: .; size: .; DNA: TGTGCCAGCAGCCTCCTGGGCGGGAAGGGCCACGAGCAGTACTTC; CDR3: CASSLLGGKGHEQYF
J: TRBJ2-1; V: TRBV30; D: .; size: .; DNA: TGTGCCTGGACTTTCGGGACAAGCCACAATGAGCAGTTCTTC; CDR3: CAWTFGTSHNEQFF
J: TRBJ2-1; V: TRBV6-2/TRBV6-3; D: TRBD1; size: .; DNA: TGTGCCAGCAGTTACGGACAGGGGGCCCCCTACAATGAGCAGTTCTTC; CDR3: CASSYGQGAPYNEQFF
J: TRBJ1-2; V: TRBV6-5; D: TRBD1; size: .; DNA: TGTGCCAGCAGTTCGAGACAGGGAAACTATGGCTACACCTTC; CDR3: CASSSRQGNYGYTF
J: TRBJ2-5; V: TRBV18; D: TRBD1; size: .; DNA: TGTGCCAGCTCACAGCTGACAGGGGGGAGAGAGACCCAGTACTTC; CDR3: CASSQLTGGRETQYF
J: TRBJ1-3; V: TRBV4-2; D: .; size: .; DNA: TGTGCCAGCAGCCAAGTGGAGGCAGGTCTCTCTGGAAACACCATATATTTT; CDR3: CASSQVEAGLSGNTIYF
J: TRBJ2-2; V: TRBV9; D: .; size: .; DNA: TGTGCCAGCAGCGTAGGGTCGGGAGCGAACACCGGGGAGCTGTTTTTT; CDR3: CASSVGSGANTGELFF
J: TRBJ1-5; V: TRBV23-1; D: .; size: .; DNA: TGCGCCAGCAGTCAGGGGGCAGAACGTGGTAGCAATCAGCCCCAGCATTTT; CDR3: CASSQGAERGSNQPQHF
J: TRBJ1-2; V: TRBV27; D: TRBD1; size: .; DNA: TGTGCCAGCAGTTCGACGACAGGGGCAAAGGGCTACACCTTC; CDR3: CASSSTTGAKGYTF
J: TRBJ2-1; V: TRBV7-2; D: TRBD2; size: once; DNA: TGTGCCAGCAGCTTAGCGAAGCGGGGGGGCTACAATGAGCAGTTCTTC; CDR3: CASSLAKRGGYNEQFF
J: TRBJ1-2; V: TRBV27; D: TRBD1; size: .; DNA: TGTGCCAGCAGTTTACGCCGGACAGGGGAGGGCTACACCTTC; CDR3: CASSLRRTGEGYTF
J: TRBJ1-3; V: TRBV15; D: .; size: .; DNA: TGTGCCACCAGCAGAGGAGACGGACATGGAAACACCATATATTTT; CDR3: CATSRGDGHGNTIYF
J: TRBJ2-3; V: TRBV19; D: .; size: .; DNA: TGTGCCAGTAGTTCCGGGATCCTCAGCACAGATACGCAGTATTTT; CDR3: CASSSGILSTDTQYF
J: TRBJ2-5; V: TRBV3-1/TRBV3-2; D: TRBD1; size: .; DNA: TGTGCCAGCAGCCAAGATACGACAGGGGGAAATTTGGAGACCCAGTACTTC; CDR3: CASSQDTTGGNLETQYF
J: TRBJ1-2; V: TRBV27; D: TRBD1; size: .; DNA: TGTGCCAGCTCCAACCGACAGGGTCTCTATGGCTACACCTTC; CDR3: CASSNRQGLYGYTF
J: TRBJ2-1; V: TRBV11-2; D: .; size: .; DNA: TGTGCCAGCAGCTTAGGGCAGGGGTTCTTCAATGAGCAGTTCTTC; CDR3: CASSLGQGFFNEQFF
J: TRBJ1-6; V: TRBV6-1; D: .; size: .; DNA: TGTGCCAGCAGTGAAGCGACGTTGGGGCGATCACCCCTCCACTTT; CDR3: CASSEATLGRSPLHF
J: TRBJ1-5; V: TRBV12-3/TRBV12-4; D: .; size: .; DNA: TGTGCCAGCAGTTTACAGGTGGATCAGCCCCAGCATTTT; CDR3: CASSLQVDQPQHF
J: TRBJ2-7; V: TRBV6-5; D: .; size: .; DNA: TGTGCCAGCAGTTACATAAGACGGGGTTTCTACGAGCAGTACTTC; CDR3: CASSYIRRGFYEQYF
J: TRBJ2-5; V: TRBV28; D: .; size: .; DNA: TGTGCCAGCAGTCTTGGGGGAGGAATATCCCAGTACTTC; CDR3: CASSLGGGISQYF
J: TRBJ2-3; V: TRBV3-1/TRBV3-2; D: .; size: .; DNA: TGTGCCAGCAGCCGGGGAGTCACAGATACGCAGTATTTT; CDR3: CASSRGVTDTQYF
J: TRBJ2-4; V: TRBV29-1; D: .; size: .; DNA: TGCAGCGTTGTGGAGGGGACTCTAGCCAAAAACATTCAGTACTTC; CDR3: CSVVEGTLAKNIQYF
J: TRBJ2-5; V: TRBV5-5; D: .; size: .; DNA: TGTGCCAGCAGCTTGTGGCAGGGTCAAGAGACCCAGTACTTC; CDR3: CASSLWQGQETQYF
J: TRBJ2-3; V: TRBV11-3; D: .; size: .; DNA: TGTGCCAGCAGCTTGATCGGGAGCACAGATACGCAGTATTTT; CDR3: CASSLIGSTDTQYF
J: TRBJ2-2; V: TRBV6-5; D: .; size: .; DNA: TGTGCCAGCACTCCAGGGGATGCGAACACCGGGGAGCTGTTTTTT; CDR3: CASTPGDANTGELFF
J: TRBJ1-1; V: TRBV10-3; D: TRBD1; size: .; DNA: TGTGCCATCAGTCCCGGAACAGGGGCCTTGAACACTGAAGCTTTCTTT; CDR3: CAISPGTGALNTEAFF
J: TRBJ2-1; V: TRBV5-1; D: .; size: .; DNA: TGCGCCAGCAGCTCCCTACCCTCATCCTCCTACAATGAGCAGTTCTTC; CDR3: CASSSLPSSSYNEQFF
J: TRBJ2-7; V: TRBV10-3; D: .; size: .; DNA: TGTGCCATCAGTGAGTCTAGGGGGTCGTACGAGCAGTACTTC; CDR3: CAISESRGSYEQYF
J: TRBJ2-5; V: TRBV9; D: .; size: .; DNA: TGTGCCAGCAGCGTTGGGGCCCGGGAGACCCAGTACTTC; CDR3: CASSVGARETQYF
J: TRBJ1-5; V: TRBV19; D: .; size: few; DNA: TGTGCCAGTAGGCCTTTCCAGGGGAGCAATCAGCCCCAGCATTTT; CDR3: CASRPFQGSNQPQHF
J: TRBJ1-6; V: TRBV30; D: .; size: .; DNA: TGTGCCTGGAGTGTAGCGGACGATAATTCACCCCTCCACTTT; CDR3: CAWSVADDNSPLHF
J: TRBJ1-1; V: TRBV7-9; D: TRBD1; size: .; DNA: TGTGCCAGCACCCGACAGGGTGGGGTGAACACTGAAGCTTTCTTT; CDR3: CASTRQGGVNTEAFF
J: TRBJ2-7; V: TRBV7-6; D: .; size: .; DNA: TGTGCCAGCAGCCTTACACAGGATGCGACCTACGAGCAGTACTTC; CDR3: CASSLTQDATYEQYF
J: TRBJ2-4; V: TRBV29-1; D: TRBD2; size: .; DNA: TGCAGCGTTGAAGTCCGGGCAGGGAGGGGCATTCAGTACTTC; CDR3: CSVEVRAGRGIQYF
J: TRBJ1-5; V: TRBV7-9; D: TRBD1; size: .; DNA: TGTGCCAGCAGCTTACAGGGGGCTAGCAATCAGCCCCAGCATTTT; CDR3: CASSLQGASNQPQHF
J: TRBJ2-7; V: TRBV4-1; D: TRBD2; size: .; DNA: TGCGCCAGCAGCCCGGGGGGACCCTCCTACGAGCAGTACTTC; CDR3: CASSPGGPSYEQYF
J: TRBJ2-5; V: TRBV5-1; D: .; size: .; DNA: TGCGCCAGCAGCTTGAGGGCGGGGCCAGGAGAGACCCAGTACTTC; CDR3: CASSLRAGPGETQYF
J: TRBJ2-7; V: TRBV6-6; D: TRBD1; size: .; DNA: TGTGCCAGCAGTGGGGCGGGACAGGGGACCTACGAGCAGTACTTC; CDR3: CASSGAGQGTYEQYF